These 7 T cell receptor beta chains were sequenced from one sample in a study of T cells in Graves' hyperthyroidism and ophthalmopathy. The investigators amplified TCR beta CDR3 regions from RNA transcripts. When the TCR CDR3 underwent first-round RT-PCR, the HTBI primer set was used. Using its own MiXCR run on the multiplex PCR reads, TCRdb lists one record per CDR3 protein. Here the sample spans 380,000 or so distinct CDR3 sequences, about 18% being singletons. The specimen was blood. Every receptor here comes from a woman aged 18-29 years with Graves' hyperthyroidism.

This clonotype has at least ten counts. The chain carries TRBV3-1 and TRBJ2-5; the D is unclear. Germline values: CDR1 LGHDT, CDR2 YNNKEL (reference sequence). The germline V and J ends were trimmed by 0 bases and 1 base, with 18 bases remaining between them. CDR3 length: 18 amino acids. DNA of the CDR3: TGTGCCAGCAGCCAAGAGGTCTCCCGAGACCACAGCCAAGAGACCCAGTACTTC. It is translated as CASSQEVSRDHSQETQYF.

This clonotype was counted at least ten times. The chain couples TRBV7-3 to TRBJ1-5, with a weak D call TRBD1 (5 bases). Per the germline V gene, CDR1 is SGHTA and CDR2 is FQGTGA. Trimming removed 5 bases from V and 11 bases from J, with 16 bases in between. The CDR3 covers 13 residues. In nucleotides, the CDR3 is TGTGCCAGCAGCCGGGACCGGGATGGGGCCCAGCATTTT. Encoded protein: CASSRDRDGAQHF.

This clonotype was seen a handful of times. The chain links TRBV13 to TRBJ2-1; 7 nucleotides match TRBD1. V lost 5 bases and J lost 4; bases outside the gene matches: 11. In germline, CDR1 is PRHDT, CDR2 FYEKMQ (reference sequence). This CDR3 contains 16 residues. CDR3 DNA sequence: TGTGCCAGCAGCCAAGGGGGCCTCAGGGTATACAATGAGCAGTTCTTC. Protein product: CASSQGGLRVYNEQFF.

This clonotype was seen at least ten times. This chain joins TRBV30 and TRBJ1-1, with D perhaps matching TRBD1 (6 bases). V lost 7 bases, J lost 0 bases, and 12 bases lay in between. The CDR3 has 13 residues. CDR1 is GTSNPN, CDR2 SVGIG, per germline (reference sequence). The CDR3 DNA reads as TGTGCCTCCCATAGGGGGTTGAACACTGAAGCTTTCTTT. This encodes CASHRGLNTEAFF. The entire variable domain, with the rest obtained from reference TRBV30 and TRBJ1-1, is as follows: SQTIHQWPATLVQPVGSPLSLECTVEGTSNPNLYWYRQAAGRGLQLLFYSVGIGQISSEVPQNLSASRPQDRQFILSSKKLLLSDSGFYLCASHRGLNTEAFFGQGTRLTVV.

This clonotype was picked up many times. V is TRBV24-1 and J is TRBJ1-1; a possible D gene is TRBD1 (5 bases). V shed 8 bases and J shed 4 bases, with 13 bases lying between them. The CDR3 has 13 residues. From germline, CDR1 is KGHDR and CDR2 SFDVKD. The CDR3 region has the DNA TGTGCCACCAAGGGGTCATGGGGCACTGAAGCTTTCTTT. Translated: CATKGSWGTEAFF.

Many counts were recorded for this clonotype. For the CDR3, the DNA is TGTGCCAGCAGTGCACCACAGGTGAACACTGAAGCTTTCTTT. This sequence encodes CASSAPQVNTEAFF. The chain carries TRBV6-1 and TRBJ1-1; the D gene is possibly TRBD1 (5 bases). Germline V CDR1 and CDR2: MNHNS, SASEGT. The CDR3 covers 14 residues. V lost 4 bases and J 0 bases, leaving 9 bases between the germline ends.

Many counts were recorded for this clonotype. The chain links TRBV6-1 to TRBJ1-3; unclear D gene. In germline, CDR1 is MNHNS, CDR2 SASEGT. The ends were cut back, 0 bases at V and 4 bases at J, with 16 bases in the middle. The CDR3 consists of 17 residues. The CDR3 nucleotides are TGTGCCAGCAGTGAAGCCCCCTTCCCCCGAGCAGGAAACACCATATATTTT. It specifies CASSEAPFPRAGNTIYF.